The entry below describes one TCR beta chain. The data stem from a study of T-cell reconstitution after alpha-beta-depleted transplantation in children. The CDR3 has 12 residues. V shed 0 bases and J shed 8 bases, with 7 bases lying between them. Germline V gives CDR1 SGHNT, CDR2 YENEEA. Unique molecular identifiers were built into the TCRbeta library. TCRdb reprocessed the PCR reads with MiXCR, giving one entry per CDR3 protein. The data contain hundreds of thousands of distinct CDR3 sequences, roughly a tenth of them singletons. The V gene is TRBV11-3, the J gene TRBJ1-1; D unclear. The sequence was collected from a human donor who donated a stem cell graft to a child with acute lymphoblastic leukemia. This material consisted of PBMCs from the stem cell graft donor, taken from the stem cell graft. The CDR3 DNA sequence: TGTGCCAGCAGCTTAGATGGGAGGGAAGCTTTCTTT. Its protein is CASSLDGREAFF.